Below, one T cell receptor beta chain is given with its context. This sample was included in a study of blood T cell repertoires in COVID-19. Study-wide background: The origin of the acute and convalescent COVID-19 samples was the United States, Italy and Spain. Sample material is recorded as cDNA or gDNA derived from T cells, B-cell-depleted T cells, or PBMCs.

Germline CDR1 reads LGHDT; CDR2 reads YNNKEL (reference sequence). V lost 0 bases and J 2 bases, leaving 16 bases between the germline ends. This CDR3 spans 17 amino acids. As handled by the study authors: How many nucleated cells were present was estimated from reference gene primer amplification. Measured with immunoSEQ multiplex PCR; TCRdb has only the in-frame clones, and not every one. V and J calls plus clone size are reproduced from that table; the DNA served to infer D and trimming. The sample includes roughly 140,000 clones, about 80% of them seen just once. This clonotype originated in a man aged 65 to 85 who had recovered from COVID-19. The sample comprised peripheral blood. The chain couples TRBV3-1 (or the pseudogene TRBV3-2) to TRBJ2-5, with D perhaps TRBD2 (6 bases). CDR3 in DNA: TGTGCCAGCAGCCAAGATCAAAGGCGCGGAGGGCAAGAGACCCAGTACTTC. Amino acid sequence: CASSQDQRRGGQETQYF.